This entry is about one T cell receptor beta chain. Original data processing: Scientists estimated how many nucleated cells there were by amplifying reference gene primers. The repertoire was sequenced with immunoSEQ multiplex PCR; TCRdb's copy has only in-frame clones and lacks some. That table is the source of V, J and clone size, and D and trimming were worked out from the DNA. The sample comprises 50,000 to 75,000 clones, around 81% of which are singletons, and 7.2% rests with the top ten. With 4 bases clipped from V and 8 bases from J, the junction kept 11 bases outside the gene matches. This CDR3 is built from 16 residues. CDR1 SGDLS and CDR2 YYNGEE come from the germline V gene. This entry is derived from a study of blood T cell repertoires in COVID-19. Turning to the study itself: Samples representing acute and convalescent COVID-19 were sourced from the United States, Italy and Spain. PBMCs, B-cell-depleted T cells, or T cells were the source of the cDNA or gDNA that made up the material.

The clonotype was recovered from a man in his sixties with acute or convalescent COVID-19. This rearrangement joins TRBV9 to TRBJ2-3; 12 nucleotides agree with TRBD2. The sample comprised peripheral blood. CDR3 residues: CASSSSWASGGATQYF. The DNA for the CDR3 is TGTGCCAGCAGCTCCTCTTGGGCTAGCGGGGGGGCTACGCAGTATTTT.